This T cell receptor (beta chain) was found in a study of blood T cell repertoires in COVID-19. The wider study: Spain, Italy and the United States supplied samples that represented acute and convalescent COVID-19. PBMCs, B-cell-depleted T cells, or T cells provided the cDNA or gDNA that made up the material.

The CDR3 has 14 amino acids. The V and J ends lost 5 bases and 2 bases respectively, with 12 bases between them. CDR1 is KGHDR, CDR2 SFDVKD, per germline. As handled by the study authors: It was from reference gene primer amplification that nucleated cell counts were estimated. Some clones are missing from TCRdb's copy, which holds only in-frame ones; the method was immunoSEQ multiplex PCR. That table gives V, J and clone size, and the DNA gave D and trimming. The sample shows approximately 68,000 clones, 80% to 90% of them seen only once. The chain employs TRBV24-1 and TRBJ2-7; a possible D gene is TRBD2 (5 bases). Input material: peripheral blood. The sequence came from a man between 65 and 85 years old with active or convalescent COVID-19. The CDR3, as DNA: TGTGCCACCAGTGCGGGGAAAACAACCTACGAGCAGTACTTC. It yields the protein CATSAGKTTYEQYF.